Listed below are T cell receptor beta chains from one sample, sequenced in a study of CD8 T cells in ankylosing spondylitis. Each CDR3 protein is one row after TCRdb ran MiXCR on the 5' RACE reads. This sample carries 700,000 to 850,000 distinct CDR3 sequences, around 11% of them seen once, and the ten largest clones take less than 0.65%. The source material was blood, either unsorted or a sorted T cell fraction (not recorded which). These receptors came from a male donor with ankylosing spondylitis. The CDR3 runs from the conserved cysteine through the conserved F or W. Fields, in order: D gene, V gene, J gene, clone size, CDR3 protein, CDR3 DNA. The D gene is left open where the match is weak. A clone size is listed for some rows: how often the clone was seen (once, few, many), or a class if it is expanded.

TRBD1,TRBV28,TRBJ2-1,NA,CASSLDRERVYEQFF,TGTGCCAGCAGTTTGGACAGGGAAAGAGTATATGAGCAGTTCTTC
TRBD2,TRBV4-2,TRBJ2-1,many,CASSQGRSGRGYNEQFF,TGTGCCAGCAGCCAAGGCCGTAGCGGGAGGGGCTACAATGAGCAGTTCTTC
TRBD1,TRBV18,TRBJ1-1,NA,CASSFGQANSGAEAFF,TGTGCCAGCTCATTCGGACAGGCAAATAGTGGGGCTGAAGCTTTCTTT
TRBD2,TRBV27,TRBJ2-3,NA,CASRPRSSGLSTDTQYF,TGTGCCAGCAGGCCCCGGAGTAGCGGGTTATCCACAGATACGCAGTATTTT
TRBD1,TRBV20-1,TRBJ1-1,NA,CSASQGGGDEAFF,TGCAGTGCTAGTCAGGGGGGCGGTGATGAAGCTTTCTTT
TRBD1,TRBV19,TRBJ1-2,NA,CASSMRDSYGYTF,TGTGCCAGTAGTATGAGGGACAGCTATGGCTACACCTTC
TRBD1,TRBV13,TRBJ1-6,few,CASSLSRTGSSYNSPLHF,TGTGCCAGCAGTCTCTCCCGGACAGGGAGCTCCTATAATTCACCCCTCCACTTT
NA,TRBV12-3/TRBV12-4,TRBJ1-2,many,CASSFIGAGYTF,TGTGCCAGCAGTTTCATAGGGGCCGGCTACACCTTC
NA,TRBV7-8,TRBJ2-3,once,CASSEGRVPTDTQYF,TGTGCCAGCAGCGAAGGGCGGGTGCCCACAGATACGCAGTATTTT
NA,TRBV9,TRBJ2-1,NA,CASSRTLQSTGDNEQFF,TGTGCCAGCAGCCGAACTCTACAGAGCACCGGCGACAATGAGCAGTTCTTC
NA,TRBV20-1,TRBJ2-7,few,CSADRRPYEQYF,TGCAGTGCAGACCGGCGACCCTACGAGCAGTACTTC
NA,TRBV20-1,TRBJ1-4,many,CSARKGRRATNEKLFF,TGCAGTGCTAGAAAGGGACGGCGTGCAACTAATGAAAAACTGTTTTTT
NA,TRBV10-3,TRBJ1-2,NA,CAITSQNYGYTF,TGTGCCATCACTTCCCAAAACTATGGCTACACCTTC
NA,TRBV12-3/TRBV12-4,TRBJ2-3,many,CASSPWDTQYF,TGTGCCAGCAGTCCGTGGGATACGCAGTATTTT
TRBD1,TRBV7-2,TRBJ1-1,NA,CASSLDRAPGAFF,TGTGCCAGCAGCCTTGACAGGGCCCCTGGGGCTTTCTTT
NA,TRBV4-3,TRBJ1-4,few,CASSPWARNEKLFF,TGCGCCAGCAGCCCCTGGGCCAGAAATGAAAAACTGTTTTTT
NA,TRBV7-2,TRBJ1-4,many,CASSSPTAGNEKLFF,TGTGCCAGCAGCTCCCCGACAGCGGGGAATGAAAAACTGTTTTTT
TRBD1,TRBV29-1,TRBJ2-5,many,CSVDAGTGSETQYF,TGCAGCGTTGACGCCGGGACAGGGAGCGAGACCCAGTACTTC
TRBD2,TRBV14,TRBJ2-1,few,CASRPTSVPYNEQFF,TGTGCCAGCAGACCCACTAGCGTGCCCTACAATGAGCAGTTCTTC
NA,TRBV20-1,TRBJ2-2,few,CSASGGNTGELFF,TGCAGTGCTAGCGGAGGGAACACCGGGGAGCTGTTTTTT
NA,TRBV3-1,TRBJ2-3,NA,CASSVHPHTQYF,TGTGCCAGCAGCGTACACCCCCATACGCAGTATTTT
NA,TRBV5-1,TRBJ2-1,few,CASSLEVHAEQFF,TGCGCCAGCAGCTTGGAAGTCCACGCCGAGCAGTTCTTC
NA,TRBV20-1,TRBJ1-1,few,CSARRGAADTEAFF,TGCAGTGCTAGGAGGGGGGCCGCGGACACTGAAGCTTTCTTT
TRBD1,TRBV5-1,TRBJ2-7,many,CASSLGPGQSTYEQYF,TGCGCCAGCAGCTTGGGACCGGGACAGTCAACCTACGAGCAGTACTTC
NA,TRBV12-3/TRBV12-4,TRBJ1-3,many,CASSRRFISGNTIYF,TGTGCCAGCAGTCGTCGGTTCATCTCTGGAAACACCATATATTTT
NA,TRBV12-3/TRBV12-4,TRBJ1-6,NA,CASSLGGAGNSPLHF,TGTGCCAGCAGTTTGGGGGGGGCCGGTAATTCACCCCTCCACTTT
NA,TRBV29-1,TRBJ1-2,many,CSVHRGSASGYTF,TGCAGCGTTCACAGAGGTAGCGCTTCTGGCTACACCTTC
NA,TRBV10-3,TRBJ2-4,few,CATKWGEGNIQYF,TGTGCCACCAAATGGGGTGAAGGAAACATTCAGTACTTC
NA,TRBV5-1,TRBJ2-3,NA,CASSSRDSSTDTQYF,TGCGCCAGCAGCTCGCGGGACAGTAGCACAGATACGCAGTATTTT
NA,TRBV28,TRBJ2-3,few,CASLSDPSTDTQYF,TGTGCCAGCCTTAGCGATCCAAGCACAGATACGCAGTATTTT
TRBD1,TRBV25-1,TRBJ2-5,few,CASRKGARETQYF,TGTGCCAGCAGAAAGGGGGCGCGGGAGACCCAGTACTTC
NA,TRBV12-3/TRBV12-4,TRBJ2-7,NA,CASNPQGPLYEQYF,TGTGCCAGCAATCCTCAGGGCCCCCTCTACGAGCAGTACTTC
TRBD1,TRBV29-1,TRBJ1-1,few,CSSEGAQGGTEAFF,TGCAGCTCTGAGGGGGCGCAGGGAGGGACTGAAGCTTTCTTT
NA,TRBV6-1,TRBJ2-1,many,CASGARRGTNEQFF,TGTGCCAGTGGGGCCCGACGAGGGACCAATGAGCAGTTCTTC
NA,TRBV27,TRBJ1-2,NA,CASTPSGSSYGYTF,TGTGCCAGCACCCCTTCAGGGTCTAGCTATGGCTACACCTTC
NA,TRBV20-1,TRBJ1-4,few,CSAIEGVNEKLFF,TGCAGTGCTATAGAGGGGGTTAATGAAAAACTGTTTTTT
NA,TRBV29-1,TRBJ1-2,many,CSVGGGGGYTF,TGCAGCGTTGGAGGGGGTGGCGGCTACACCTTC
NA,TRBV20-1,TRBJ2-4,NA,CSADIGALRAKNIQYF,TGCAGTGCCGATATCGGGGCCTTGAGAGCCAAAAACATTCAGTACTTC
TRBD1,TRBV7-2,TRBJ2-1,NA,CASSFIGQVSYNEQFF,TGTGCCAGCAGCTTCATTGGACAGGTTTCCTACAATGAGCAGTTCTTC
TRBD1,TRBV6-1,TRBJ1-5,NA,CASRTGEGRPQHF,TGTGCCAGTAGAACAGGGGAGGGTCGACCCCAGCATTTT
NA,TRBV7-2,TRBJ2-3,NA,CASSLGRMTDTQYF,TGTGCCAGCAGCTTAGGCCGGATGACAGATACGCAGTATTTT
TRBD1,TRBV4-2,TRBJ2-1,many,CASSQAGTGYNEQFF,TGTGCCAGCAGCCAAGCCGGGACAGGGTACAATGAGCAGTTCTTC
TRBD1,TRBV20-1,TRBJ1-1,many,CSAPRTGEGTEAFF,TGCAGTGCTCCGCGGACAGGGGAGGGCACTGAAGCTTTCTTT
NA,TRBV4-3,TRBJ2-3,few,CASSHYPPDRYTQYF,TGCGCCAGCAGCCATTACCCCCCCGACAGATATACGCAGTATTTT
NA,TRBV12-3/TRBV12-4,TRBJ2-1,few,CASNPGRENEQFF,TGTGCCAGCAACCCCGGACGGGAAAATGAGCAGTTCTTC
NA,TRBV20-1,TRBJ2-7,many,CSARDRRSSYEQYF,TGCAGTGCTAGAGATCGCAGGAGCTCCTACGAGCAGTACTTC
TRBD1,TRBV6-5,TRBJ1-2,many,CASSYRGQGNYGYTF,TGTGCCAGCAGTTACCGGGGACAGGGGAACTATGGCTACACCTTC
NA,TRBV10-3,TRBJ2-7,few,CATRAGIYEQYF,TGTGCCACCAGGGCCGGAATCTACGAGCAGTACTTC
TRBD1,TRBV6-1,TRBJ2-5,many,CASSERRWDRQETQYF,TGTGCCAGCAGTGAACGTCGTTGGGACAGGCAAGAGACCCAGTACTTC
TRBD1,TRBV20-1,TRBJ1-2,NA,CSARRRGTGGLYGYTF,TGCAGTGCTAGACGTCGGGGGACAGGGGGCCTCTATGGCTACACCTTC
NA,TRBV12-3/TRBV12-4,TRBJ1-2,many,CASSRENYGYTF,TGTGCCAGCAGTCGGGAGAACTATGGCTACACCTTC
NA,TRBV12-3/TRBV12-4,TRBJ1-4,few,CASSESDPRVGLFF,TGTGCCAGCAGTGAGAGCGACCCCCGTGTGGGACTGTTTTTT
NA,TRBV7-9,TRBJ2-7,few,CASSKALGAQVEQYF,TGTGCCAGCAGCAAGGCCCTGGGGGCGCAGGTAGAGCAGTACTTC
TRBD1,TRBV24-1,TRBJ2-2,NA,CATGRGQGRAGELFF,TGTGCCACCGGGAGAGGACAGGGAAGGGCCGGGGAGCTGTTTTTT
TRBD1,TRBV4-2,TRBJ1-2,NA,CASRLRTGDYGYTF,TGTGCCAGCAGGCTCCGCACAGGGGACTATGGCTACACCTTC
TRBD1,TRBV29-1,TRBJ2-2,few,CSVDPQGADGELFF,TGCAGCGTTGACCCCCAGGGGGCGGACGGGGAGCTGTTTTTT
NA,TRBV6-5,TRBJ1-2,NA,CASSYYGDYGYTF,TGTGCCAGCAGTTACTACGGGGACTATGGCTACACCTTC
NA,TRBV15,TRBJ2-7,many,CATSRDNEDPGGEQYF,TGTGCCACCAGCAGAGATAACGAGGACCCTGGGGGGGAGCAGTACTTC
NA,TRBV7-2,TRBJ2-3,NA,CASSLGVLDTQYF,TGTGCCAGCAGCTTAGGGGTTTTGGATACGCAGTATTTT
NA,TRBV5-1,TRBJ2-3,NA,CASRPGPEGSDTQYF,TGCGCCAGCAGACCGGGACCAGAGGGATCGGATACGCAGTATTTT